The 12 T cell receptor beta chains below all came from one sample that was sequenced in a study of T-cell reconstitution after alpha-beta-depleted transplantation in children. As it was prepared, the TCRbeta library received unique molecular identifiers. Via MiXCR, TCRdb re-called the PCR reads, giving one row per CDR3 protein. The sample includes some 95,000 distinct CDR3 sequences, around 22% of them seen just once. This material consisted of PBMCs, taken before TCRalphabeta/CD19-depleted stem cell transplant. The receptors were sampled from a boy between 2 and 15 years old with acute lymphoblastic leukemia, due to receive a stem cell transplant.

This clonotype was seen only a few times. V and J are TRBV5-1 and TRBJ2-1; possibly TRBD1 or TRBD2 for D (7 bases each). The V end was cut by 4 bases, the J end by 8 bases, with 22 bases between. The CDR3 loop spans 16 amino acids. The germline V gene encodes CDR1 SGHRS and CDR2 YFSETQ. The CDR3 region has the DNA TGCGCCAGCAGCCCGCCTAGCGGAGCAGGGGGGGATGAGCAGTTCTTC. Translating gives CASSPPSGAGGDEQFF.

This chain joins TRBV6-5 and TRBJ1-5; D unclear. The CDR3 runs to 13 residues. With 0 bases removed from V and 6 bases from J, the gap between germline ends came to 6 bases. Germline V gene data show CDR1 as MNHEY and CDR2 as SVGAGI. CDR3 protein: CASSYSRGQPQHF. The CDR3 DNA is TGTGCCAGCAGTTACTCTCGTGGTCAGCCCCAGCATTTT.

This clonotype was seen many times. The CDR3, as DNA: TGCGCCAGCAGCACAGACGAGGCTCCTGAAGCTTTCTTT. Translating it yields CASSTDEAPEAFF. The chain employs TRBV5-1 and TRBJ1-1; D is ambiguous. The CDR3 contains 13 residues. V was clipped by 4 bases and J by 6 bases, with 13 bases between them. Germline assignment: CDR1 SGHRS and CDR2 YFSETQ.

A few counts support this clonotype. V gene TRBV18 combines with J gene TRBJ2-3, with a possible D match to TRBD2 (5 bases). With 5 bases removed from V and 6 bases from J, the gap between germline ends came to 12 bases. CDR1 is KGHSH and CDR2 is LQKENI in the germline V gene. The CDR3 covers 13 residues. The CDR3 bases are TGTGCCAGCTCAGGCCTTACGGGGGATACGCAGTATTTT. This translates into CASSGLTGDTQYF.

Of note for this clonotype: A much bigger clone sits one base away, suggesting this may be a read error. This chain connects TRBV6-4 to TRBJ1-1; 7 nucleotides align to TRBD1. There are 13 residues in the CDR3. J was trimmed by 4 bases and V by 3 bases; bases with no gene match: 2. Germline V CDR1 and CDR2: MRHNA, SNTAGT. The CDR3 loop is CASSERDSTEAFF. The CDR3 DNA follows: TGTGCCAGCAGTGAACGGGACAGCACTGAAGCTTTCTTT.

There are a few counts of this clonotype. The chain employs TRBV28 and TRBJ2-3; D remains unclear. V was trimmed by 8 bases and J by 5 bases, leaving 11 bases between them. In germline, CDR1 is MDHEN, CDR2 SYDVKM. The CDR3 spans 12 residues. The CDR3 DNA is TGTGCCAGCTCCGAGCTGGTAGATACGCAGTATTTT. Protein sequence: CASSELVDTQYF.

This chain connects TRBV9 to TRBJ2-7, with TRBD1 matching 7 bases. This CDR3 has 15 residues. CDR1 and CDR2 (germline): SGDLS, YYNGEE. The junction had 11 bases not matched to a gene; V was cut back by 3 bases and J by 5 bases. CDR3 protein: CASSGITGAEDEQYF. The CDR3 bases are TGTGCCAGCAGCGGTATTACAGGGGCAGAGGACGAGCAGTACTTC.

This clonotype is labeled as medium-sized. The rearrangement uses TRBV4-1 and TRBJ2-5, with D maybe TRBD1 (8 bases). Looked up from germline, CDR1 is MGHRA and CDR2 is YSYEKL. This CDR3 has 16 residues. V gave up 7 bases and J gave up 3 bases, with 21 bases separating them. CDR3 DNA: TGCGCCAGCAAACAGGGGGGGGCTTTTGACGAAGAGACCCAGTACTTC. Translating it yields CASKQGGAFDEETQYF.

Remarks on this clonotype: It is likely a read error, because the conserved phenylalanine at the end of the CDR3 is missing. This chain connects TRBV6-6 to TRBJ1-2; TRBD1 is a possible D gene (5 bases). Trimming pared 5 bases from V and 6 bases from J, leaving 13 bases between. The germline gives CDR1 MNHNY, CDR2 SVGAGI (reference sequence). The CDR3 sequence is 13 residues long. The CDR3 here is CASSLDRGNGYTI. Here the CDR3 DNA reads TGTGCCAGCAGTCTCGACAGAGGGAATGGCTACACCATC.

This clonotype occurred a few times. This rearrangement joins TRBV10-3 to TRBJ2-5; D gene uncertain. The germline V gene encodes CDR1 ENHRY and CDR2 SYGVKD. Trimming shortened V by 3 bases and J by 4 bases, and 6 bases separated the two germline ends. This CDR3 spans 12 amino acids. In DNA, the CDR3 is TGTGCCATCAGTGATACCGGAGAGACCCAGTACTTC. Protein product: CAISDTGETQYF.

This clonotype has more than one count but fewer than ten. V usage is TRBV28 and J usage is TRBJ1-5; D gene ambiguous. In germline, CDR1 is MDHEN, CDR2 SYDVKM. The CDR3 is 13 residues long. V lost 5 bases to trimming and J lost 9 bases, with 14 bases between them. The CDR3 DNA reads TGTGCCAGCAGTCCTTTGGCTGATGGGCCCCAGCATTTT. It translates to CASSPLADGPQHF.

The chain carries TRBV15 and TRBJ1-1, with D hard to call. Germline lookup yields CDR1 LNHNV and CDR2 YYDKDF (reference sequence). Trimming stripped 4 bases from V and 0 bases from J, with 9 bases between. This CDR3 spans 14 amino acids. CDR3 amino acids: CATSTQQLNTEAFF. CDR3 in DNA: TGTGCCACCAGCACTCAGCAATTGAACACTGAAGCTTTCTTT.